This is a list of T cell receptor beta chains from one sample in a study of cytomegalovirus exposure and HLA in healthy donors. TCRdb's table, derived via immunoSEQ multiplex PCR, lists solely in-frame clones and lacks some. The sample holds over 120,000 clones; about 80% are singletons and the top ten take roughly 10%. The sample comprised PBMCs. Receptor source: a woman aged 55-70 years in good health and CMV-seropositive. CDR3s include the opening cysteine and the closing phenylalanine or tryptophan. D genes are given only for firm matches. The listing skips clone size in some rows; elsewhere it reads once, few, many or a size class.

>once|TRBJ2-5|TRBV9|NA
CASSVGSGGYQETQYF
TGTGCCAGCAGCGTAGGCAGCGGAGGGTACCAAGAGACCCAGTACTTC
>few|TRBJ2-2|TRBV15|NA
CATSRESGARGNTGELFF
TGTGCCACCAGCAGAGAATCTGGCGCCCGAGGGAACACCGGGGAGCTGTTTTTT
>NA|TRBJ2-1|TRBV4-1|TRBD2
CASSPVGGREYNEQFF
TGCGCCAGCAGCCCCGTTGGGGGGAGGGAGTACAATGAGCAGTTCTTC
>NA|TRBJ2-7|TRBV10-2|TRBD2
CASSESSGRALYF
TGCGCCAGCAGTGAGTCGAGCGGGAGGGCCTTGTACTTC
>NA|TRBJ2-7|TRBV23-1|NA
CASAGRGNMYYEQYF
TGCGCCAGCGCGGGACGAGGGAATATGTACTACGAGCAGTACTTC
>once|TRBJ2-1|TRBV2|NA
CASSDLSPDYNEQFF
TGTGCCAGCAGTGATTTGTCCCCAGACTACAATGAGCAGTTCTTC
>NA|TRBJ2-3|TRBV5-4|TRBD2
CASSPGLAGGPGDTQYF
TGTGCCAGCAGCCCGGGACTAGCGGGAGGGCCCGGAGATACGCAGTATTTT
>NA|TRBJ2-2|TRBV7-3|NA
CASSLRGRDTGELFF
TGTGCCAGCAGCTTGAGGGGGAGGGACACCGGGGAGCTGTTTTTT
>NA|TRBJ2-3|TRBV29-1|NA
CSTVHQGKNTDTQYF
TGCAGCACTGTTCATCAGGGAAAAAACACAGATACGCAGTATTTT
>NA|TRBJ2-7|TRBV6-1|TRBD2
CASSGEGYEQYF
TGTGCCAGCAGTGGGGAGGGATACGAGCAGTACTTC
>few|TRBJ1-1|TRBV7-2|TRBD1
CASSPRGQGEAFF
TGTGCCAGCAGCCCACGCGGACAGGGAGAAGCTTTCTTT
>NA|TRBJ1-3|TRBV6-1|NA
CASSEGRGTGNTIYF
TGTGCCAGCAGTGAAGGCAGGGGTACTGGAAACACCATATATTTT
>NA|TRBJ1-3|TRBV6-1|NA
CASSEGGMGNTIYF
TGTGCCAGCAGTGAAGGGGGCATGGGAAACACCATATATTTT
>NA|TRBJ2-1|TRBV4-2|TRBD2
CASSRRGRASDDEQFF
TGTGCCAGCAGCCGCCGCGGGAGGGCGAGCGACGATGAGCAGTTCTTC
>NA|TRBJ1-1|TRBV19|NA
CASSPQGTNTEAFF
TGTGCCAGTAGTCCCCAGGGCACAAACACTGAAGCTTTCTTT
>few|TRBJ2-2|TRBV19|TRBD2
CASTRTSGGNTGELFF
TGTGCCAGTACTCGGACTAGCGGGGGTAACACCGGGGAGCTGTTTTTT
>NA|TRBJ2-2|TRBV5-6|NA
CASTHRSLGWVTGELFF
TGTGCCAGCACCCACCGATCCCTGGGCTGGGTCACCGGGGAGCTGTTTTTT
>NA|TRBJ2-7|TRBV6-1|TRBD1
CASSDRTGGSYEQYF
TGTGCCAGCAGTGACCGAACAGGGGGGTCCTACGAGCAGTACTTC
>few|TRBJ2-3|TRBV16|TRBD2
CASSQTSGTTDTQYF
TGTGCCAGCAGCCAGACTAGCGGGACCACAGATACGCAGTATTTT
>NA|TRBJ1-1|TRBV6-5|NA
CASSYFSSGGTEAFF
TGTGCCAGCAGTTACTTTTCCTCGGGAGGGACTGAAGCTTTCTTT
>NA|TRBJ2-6|TRBV7-2|TRBD2
CASSWQLAGKGGANVLTF
TGTGCCAGCAGCTGGCAGTTAGCGGGAAAAGGTGGGGCCAACGTCCTGACTTTC
>NA|TRBJ2-5|TRBV5-4|TRBD1
CASSLRGQGEETQYF
TGTGCCAGCAGCTTGAGGGGGCAGGGAGAAGAGACCCAGTACTTC
>NA|TRBJ2-1|TRBV7-3|TRBD2
CASSSPSGRASSNEQFF
TGTGCCAGCAGCTCGCCAAGCGGGAGGGCCAGCAGCAATGAGCAGTTCTTC
>NA|TRBJ2-5|TRBV5-4|NA
CASSLGRGRETQYF
TGTGCCAGCAGCTTGGGTCGGGGGAGGGAGACCCAGTACTTC
>once|TRBJ2-2|TRBV6-1|NA
CASNSGSGELFF
TGTGCCAGCAACTCAGGGTCCGGGGAGCTGTTTTTT
>few|TRBJ2-5|TRBV27|NA
CASSHTSAQETQYF
TGTGCCAGCAGTCATACAAGCGCCCAAGAGACCCAGTACTTC
>NA|TRBJ2-1|TRBV2|NA
CASSEASARVPAFF
TGTGCCAGCAGTGAAGCGAGCGCCCGGGTCCCAGCGTTCTTC
>NA|TRBJ2-6|TRBV6-5|TRBD1
CASSYSRQGSFSVLTF
TGTGCCAGCAGTTACTCGAGACAGGGGTCCTTTTCCGTCCTGACTTTC